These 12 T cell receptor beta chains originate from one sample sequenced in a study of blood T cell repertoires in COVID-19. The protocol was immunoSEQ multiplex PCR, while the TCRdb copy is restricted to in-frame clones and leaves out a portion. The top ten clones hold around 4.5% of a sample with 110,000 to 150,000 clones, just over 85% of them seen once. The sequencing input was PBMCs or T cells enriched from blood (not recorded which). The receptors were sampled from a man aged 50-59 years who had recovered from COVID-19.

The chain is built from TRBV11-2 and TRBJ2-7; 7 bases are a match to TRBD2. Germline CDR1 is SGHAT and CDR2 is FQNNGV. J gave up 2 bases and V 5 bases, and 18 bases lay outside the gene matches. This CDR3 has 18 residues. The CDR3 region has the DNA TGTGCCAGCAGCCAGTCCGGGACTATGATATCGGGGGCCTACGAGCAGTACGTC. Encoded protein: CASSQSGTMISGAYEQYV.

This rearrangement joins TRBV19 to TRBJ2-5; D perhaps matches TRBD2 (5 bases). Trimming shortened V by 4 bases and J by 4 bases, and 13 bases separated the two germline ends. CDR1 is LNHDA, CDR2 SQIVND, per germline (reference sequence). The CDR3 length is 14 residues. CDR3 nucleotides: TGTGCCAGTAGTACGACTACAATGAGAGAGACCCAGTACTTC. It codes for CASSTTTMRETQYF.

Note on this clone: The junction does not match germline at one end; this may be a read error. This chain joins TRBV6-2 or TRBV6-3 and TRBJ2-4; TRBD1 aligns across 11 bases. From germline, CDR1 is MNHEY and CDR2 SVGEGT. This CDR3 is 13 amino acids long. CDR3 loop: CASSYDEFGTGGF. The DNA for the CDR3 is TGTGCCAGCAGTTATGACGAATTTGGGACAGGGGGCTTC.

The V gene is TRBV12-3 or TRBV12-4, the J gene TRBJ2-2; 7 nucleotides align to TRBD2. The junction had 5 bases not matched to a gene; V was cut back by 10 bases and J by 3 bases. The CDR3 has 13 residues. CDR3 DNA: TGTGCCACCCGGGACTATTACACCGGGGAGCTGTTTTTT. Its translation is CATRDYYTGELFF.

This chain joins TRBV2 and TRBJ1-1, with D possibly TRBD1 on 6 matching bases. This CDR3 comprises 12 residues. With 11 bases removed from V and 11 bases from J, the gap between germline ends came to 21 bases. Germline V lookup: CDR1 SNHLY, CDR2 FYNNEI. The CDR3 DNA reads TGTGCCGGTCTGGGGCGCGGGGGCGTTGCTTTCTTT. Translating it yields CAGLGRGGVAFF. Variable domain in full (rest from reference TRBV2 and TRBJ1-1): EPEVTQTPSHQVTQMGQEVILRCVPISNHLYFYWYRQILGQKVEFLVSFYNNEISEKSEIFDDQFSVERPDGSNFTLKIRSTKLEDSAMYFCAGLGRGGVAFFGQGTRLTVV.

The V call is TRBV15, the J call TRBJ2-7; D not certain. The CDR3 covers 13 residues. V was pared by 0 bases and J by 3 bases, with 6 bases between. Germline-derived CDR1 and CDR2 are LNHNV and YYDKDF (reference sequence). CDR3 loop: CATSRDRVYEQYF. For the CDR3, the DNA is TGTGCCACCAGCAGAGATCGGGTCTACGAGCAGTACTTC.

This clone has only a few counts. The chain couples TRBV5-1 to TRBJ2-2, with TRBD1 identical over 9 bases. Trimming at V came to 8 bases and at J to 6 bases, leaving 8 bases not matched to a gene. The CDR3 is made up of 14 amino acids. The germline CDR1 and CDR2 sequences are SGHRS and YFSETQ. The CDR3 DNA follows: TGCGCCAGTCAAGCCGGGACAGGGCCCGGGGAGCTGTTTTTT. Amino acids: CASQAGTGPGELFF.

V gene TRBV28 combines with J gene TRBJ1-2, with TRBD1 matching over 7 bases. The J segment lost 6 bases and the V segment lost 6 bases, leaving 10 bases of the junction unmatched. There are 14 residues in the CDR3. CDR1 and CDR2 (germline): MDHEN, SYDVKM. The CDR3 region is CASSGDRVFNGYTF. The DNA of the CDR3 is TGTGCCAGCAGCGGTGACAGGGTATTCAATGGCTACACCTTC.

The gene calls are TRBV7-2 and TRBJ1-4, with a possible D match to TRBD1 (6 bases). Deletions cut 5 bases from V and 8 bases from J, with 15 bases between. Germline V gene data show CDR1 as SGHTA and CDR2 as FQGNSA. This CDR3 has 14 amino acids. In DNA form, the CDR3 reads TGTGCCAGCAGCGCGACCGGGACAAACGAAAAACTGTTTTTT. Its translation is CASSATGTNEKLFF.

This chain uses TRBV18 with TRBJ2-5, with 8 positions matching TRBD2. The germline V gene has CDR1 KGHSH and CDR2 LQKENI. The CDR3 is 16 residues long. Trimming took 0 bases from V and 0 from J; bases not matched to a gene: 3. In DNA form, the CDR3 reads TGTGCCAGCTCACCACCAGCGGGGGCTTACCAAGAGACCCAGTACTTC. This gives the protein CASSPPAGAYQETQYF.

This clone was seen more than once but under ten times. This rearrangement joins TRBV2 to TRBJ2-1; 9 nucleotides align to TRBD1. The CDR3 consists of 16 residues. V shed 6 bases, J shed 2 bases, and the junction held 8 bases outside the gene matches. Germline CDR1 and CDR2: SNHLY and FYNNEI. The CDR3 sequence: CASSAGQGRTYNEQFF. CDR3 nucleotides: TGTGCCAGCAGCGCCGGACAGGGGCGCACCTACAATGAGCAGTTCTTC.

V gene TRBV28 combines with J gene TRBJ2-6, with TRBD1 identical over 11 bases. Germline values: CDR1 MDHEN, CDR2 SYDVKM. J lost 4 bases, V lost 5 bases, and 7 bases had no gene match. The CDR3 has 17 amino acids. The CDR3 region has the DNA TGTGCCAGCAGTGCCGGGACAGGGGGGTCCGGGGCCAACGTCCTGACTTTC. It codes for CASSAGTGGSGANVLTF.